These 7 T cell receptor beta chains were all obtained from the same sample, sequenced in a study of blood T cell repertoires in COVID-19. Only in-frame clones appear in the TCRdb table, and some are missing; sequencing was by immunoSEQ multiplex PCR. The table records roughly 130,000 clones, about nine tenths of them present only once. The sample comprised peripheral blood. These receptors all stem from a man aged 55 to 70 with COVID-19, enrolled during active disease.

The V and J genes are TRBV5-6 and TRBJ2-1, with D perhaps TRBD2 (6 bases). The germline V gene has CDR1 SGHDT and CDR2 YYEEEE. With 10 bases removed from V and 7 bases from J, the gap between germline ends came to 27 bases. The CDR3 covers 16 residues. The CDR3 sequence: CAGSTVGTPVRNEQFF. The CDR3 DNA sequence: TGTGCCGGCTCGACAGTCGGGACTCCGGTCAGGAATGAGCAGTTCTTC.

The sample holds a few counts of this clone. The V and J genes are TRBV5-8 and TRBJ2-5; TRBD1 agrees at 7 bases. The length of the CDR3 is 13 residues. The J segment lost 6 bases and the V segment lost 6 bases, leaving 8 bases of the junction unmatched. In germline, CDR1 is SGHTS, CDR2 YDEGEE. The CDR3 DNA is TGTGCCAGCACCTTTGACAGGGATCAGACCCAGTACTTC. It codes for CASTFDRDQTQYF.

The genes are TRBV28 and TRBJ2-5, with D perhaps TRBD2 (5 bases). Germline CDR1 MDHEN, CDR2 SYDVKM. CDR3 length: 14 amino acids. Trimming took off 4 bases at V and 4 bases at J, with 13 bases between the two ends. The CDR3 is CASSWRSTPETQYF. The CDR3 region has the DNA TGTGCCAGCAGTTGGAGGTCCACCCCAGAGACCCAGTACTTC.

The rearrangement links TRBV5-5 to TRBJ2-1, with 11 bases lining up with TRBD2. The junction had 6 bases not matched to a gene; V was cut back by 4 bases and J by 9 bases. CDR1 SGHKS and CDR2 YYEKEE come from the germline V gene (reference sequence). The CDR3 runs to 14 residues. In DNA, the CDR3 is TGTGCCAGCAGCGATACTAGCGGGAGCCGTGAGCAGTTCTTC. Protein sequence: CASSDTSGSREQFF.

The genes are TRBV5-1 and TRBJ1-2; TRBD1 aligns across 8 bases. The CDR3 runs 14 residues. Germline-derived CDR1 and CDR2 are SGHRS and YFSETQ. V dropped 2 bases and J dropped 7; count of bases not matched to a gene: 7. CDR3 in DNA: TGCGCCAGCAGCTTAGACAGGGGAGGAGGTGGCTACACCTTC. Protein product: CASSLDRGGGGYTF.

This clone occurred a few times. The rearrangement uses TRBV18 and TRBJ2-3; 9 bases are a match to TRBD1. CDR3 length equals 16 residues. The V and J ends lost 4 bases and 0 bases, in that order; junction bases with no gene match: 5. Per the germline V gene, CDR1 is KGHSH and CDR2 is LQKENI. DNA for the CDR3: TGTGCCAGCTCACTCGGAGGGACAGGGAGCACAGATACGCAGTATTTT. Translated, it gives CASSLGGTGSTDTQYF.

The gene calls are TRBV18 and TRBJ2-7; D remains unclear. Germline loops: CDR1 KGHSH, CDR2 LQKENI. The CDR3 consists of 16 residues. Trimming removed 1 base from V and 2 bases from J, with 15 bases in between. CDR3 in amino acids: CASSPLSTQITYEQYF. Here the CDR3 DNA reads TGTGCCAGCTCACCACTCTCAACACAGATCACCTACGAGCAGTACTTC.